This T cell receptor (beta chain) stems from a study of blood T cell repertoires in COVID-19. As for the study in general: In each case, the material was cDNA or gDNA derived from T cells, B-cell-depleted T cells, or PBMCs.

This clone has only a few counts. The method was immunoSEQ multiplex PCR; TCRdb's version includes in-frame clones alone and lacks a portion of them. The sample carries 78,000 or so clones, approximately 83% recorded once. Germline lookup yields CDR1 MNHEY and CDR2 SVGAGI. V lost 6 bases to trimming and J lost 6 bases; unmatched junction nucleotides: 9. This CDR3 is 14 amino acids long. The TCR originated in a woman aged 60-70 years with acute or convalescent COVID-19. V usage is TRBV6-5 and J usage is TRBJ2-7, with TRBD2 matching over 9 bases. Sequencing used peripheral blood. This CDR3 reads CASSAGGPRSEQYF. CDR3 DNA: TGTGCCAGCAGCGCGGGGGGGCCGAGGAGCGAGCAGTACTTC.